These 2 T cell receptor beta chains were all obtained from the same sample, sequenced in a study of T cells in localized non-small cell lung cancer. Produced via immunoSEQ multiplex PCR; TCRdb's table is partial and in-frame only. Here the sample spans over 25,000 clones, approximately 90% being singletons. The sequences come from peripheral blood, collected before any cancer treatment. Receptor source: a male donor aged 60 or over with stage I lung adenocarcinoma.

The V call is TRBV6-6, the J call TRBJ2-3; D perhaps matches TRBD2 (5 bases). The germline V gene has CDR1 MNHNY and CDR2 SVGAGI (reference sequence). Trimming removed 5 bases at V and 5 bases at J, with 17 bases between. CDR3 length: 15 residues. The CDR3 DNA follows: TGTGCCAGCAGTCTGGCTAGCTATGAGGGAGATACGCAGTATTTT. Its translation is CASSLASYEGDTQYF.

This clone came up once. The chain employs TRBV7-8 and TRBJ2-1, with D hard to call. Germline V CDR1 and CDR2: SGHVS, FQNEAQ. The CDR3 loop spans 16 amino acids. V was cut by 6 bases and J by 7 bases, with 22 bases left in between. CDR3 sequence: CASSSSWNMLANEQFF. DNA for the CDR3: TGTGCCAGCAGTAGCAGCTGGAATATGCTGGCGAATGAGCAGTTCTTC.